What follows is one T cell receptor (beta chain) and its context. Its target is unknown. V gave up 6 bases and J gave up 4 bases; unmatched junction bases: 8. Per the germline V gene, CDR1 is LNHNV and CDR2 is YYDKDF (reference sequence). CDR3 size: 14 residues. The data are from a study of response to subunit inactivated influenza vaccine. TCRdb reanalysed the RT-PCR reads using MiXCR and keeps one entry per CDR3 protein. The profile covers hundreds of thousands of distinct CDR3 sequences, with 7.6% appearing a single time and about an eighth taken by the ten largest. Study conclusions and caveats: It was the authors' suggestion that each seasonal influenza vaccination recruits few new T cells.

Sequencing was performed on PBMCs from blood, taken less than 25 months after vaccination. This rearrangement joins TRBV15 to TRBJ1-2, with 7 bases matching TRBD1. This TCR was sampled from a man between 50 and 75 years old who received an inactivated influenza vaccine. The CDR3 DNA is TGTGCCACCAGGGCTAAAACAGGGGTCTATGGCTACACCTTC. This gives the protein CATRAKTGVYGYTF.